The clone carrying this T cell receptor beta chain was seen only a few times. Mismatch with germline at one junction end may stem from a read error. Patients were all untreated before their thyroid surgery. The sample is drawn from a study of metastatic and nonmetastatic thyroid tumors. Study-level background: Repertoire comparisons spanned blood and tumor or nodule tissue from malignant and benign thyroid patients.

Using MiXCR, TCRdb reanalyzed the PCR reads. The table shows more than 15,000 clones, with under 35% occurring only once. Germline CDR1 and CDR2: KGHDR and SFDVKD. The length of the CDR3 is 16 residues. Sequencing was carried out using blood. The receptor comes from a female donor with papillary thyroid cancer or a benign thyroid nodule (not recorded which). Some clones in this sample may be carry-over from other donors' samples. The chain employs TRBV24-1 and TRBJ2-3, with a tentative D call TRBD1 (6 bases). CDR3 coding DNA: TGTGCCACCAGTGATACCGCAGGGGATCGGGCAGATACGCAGTACTTT. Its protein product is CATSDTAGDRADTQYF.